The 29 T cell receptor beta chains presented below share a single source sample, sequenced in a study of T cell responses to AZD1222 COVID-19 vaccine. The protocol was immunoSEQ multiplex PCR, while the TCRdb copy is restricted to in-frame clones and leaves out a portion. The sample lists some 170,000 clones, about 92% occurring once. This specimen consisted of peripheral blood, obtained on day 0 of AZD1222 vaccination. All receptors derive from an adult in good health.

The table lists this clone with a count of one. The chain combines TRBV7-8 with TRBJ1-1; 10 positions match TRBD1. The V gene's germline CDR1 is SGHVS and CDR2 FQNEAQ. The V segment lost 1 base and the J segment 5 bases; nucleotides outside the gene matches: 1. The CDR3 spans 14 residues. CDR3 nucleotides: TGTGCCAGCAGCTTAGGACAGGGGGCGACTGAAGCTTTCTTT. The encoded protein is CASSLGQGATEAFF.

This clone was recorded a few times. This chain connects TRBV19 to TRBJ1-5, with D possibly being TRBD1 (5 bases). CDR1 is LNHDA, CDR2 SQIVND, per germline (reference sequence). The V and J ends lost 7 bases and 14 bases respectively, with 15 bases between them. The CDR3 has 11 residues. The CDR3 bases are TGTGCCAGTATCGGAGAGACGACAGAGCATTTT. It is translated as CASIGETTEHF.

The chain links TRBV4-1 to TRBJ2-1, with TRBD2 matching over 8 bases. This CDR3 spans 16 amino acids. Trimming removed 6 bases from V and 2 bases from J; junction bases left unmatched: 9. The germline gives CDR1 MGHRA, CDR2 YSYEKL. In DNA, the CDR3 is TGCGCCAGCAGGGAAACTAGCGGCGCGACCTACAATGAGCAGTTCTTC. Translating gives CASRETSGATYNEQFF.

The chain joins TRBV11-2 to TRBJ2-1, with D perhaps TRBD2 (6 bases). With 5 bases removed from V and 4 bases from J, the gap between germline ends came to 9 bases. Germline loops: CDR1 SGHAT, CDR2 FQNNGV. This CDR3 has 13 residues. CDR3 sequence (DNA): TGTGCCAGCAGCCCCGGGGGTTACAATGAGCAGTTCTTC. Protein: CASSPGGYNEQFF.

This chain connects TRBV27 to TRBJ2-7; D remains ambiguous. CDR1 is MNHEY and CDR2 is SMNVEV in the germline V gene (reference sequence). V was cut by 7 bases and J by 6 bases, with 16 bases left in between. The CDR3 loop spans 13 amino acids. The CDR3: CASTIRTGGEQYF. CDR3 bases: TGTGCCAGCACCATAAGGACGGGCGGCGAGCAGTACTTC.

The CDR3 region is CSVDGTNTGELFF. The CDR3 DNA sequence: TGCAGCGTTGACGGGACAAACACCGGGGAGCTGTTTTTT. This chain uses TRBV29-1 with TRBJ2-2; tentatively, D is TRBD1 (6 bases). Trimming stripped 3 bases from V and 2 bases from J, with 7 bases between. Germline CDR1 reads SQVTM; CDR2 reads ANQGSEA. The CDR3 runs 13 residues.

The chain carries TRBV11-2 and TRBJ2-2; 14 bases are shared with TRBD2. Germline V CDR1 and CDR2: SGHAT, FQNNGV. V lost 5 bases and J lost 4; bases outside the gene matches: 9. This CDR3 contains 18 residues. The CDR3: CASSHPGLAGALTGELFF. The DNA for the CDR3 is TGTGCCAGCAGCCACCCGGGACTAGCGGGAGCCCTCACCGGGGAGCTGTTTTTT.

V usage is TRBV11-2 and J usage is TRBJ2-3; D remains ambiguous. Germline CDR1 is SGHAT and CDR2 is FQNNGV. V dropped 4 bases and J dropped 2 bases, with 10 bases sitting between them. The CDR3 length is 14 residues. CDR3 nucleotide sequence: TGTGCCAGCAGCTCTGGGGTAGTCACAGATACGCAGTATTTT. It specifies CASSSGVVTDTQYF.

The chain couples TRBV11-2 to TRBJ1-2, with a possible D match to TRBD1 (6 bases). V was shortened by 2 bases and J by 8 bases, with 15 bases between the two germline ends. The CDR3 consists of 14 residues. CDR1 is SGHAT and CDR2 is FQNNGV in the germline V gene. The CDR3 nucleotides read TGTGCCAGCAGCTTACAGGACCAGGGGTCGGGCTACACCTTC. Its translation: CASSLQDQGSGYTF.

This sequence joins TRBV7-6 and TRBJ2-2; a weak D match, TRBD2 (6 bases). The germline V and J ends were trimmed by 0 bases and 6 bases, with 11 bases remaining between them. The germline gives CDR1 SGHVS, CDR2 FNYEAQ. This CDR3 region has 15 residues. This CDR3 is CASSLALAGSGELFF. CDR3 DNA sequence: TGTGCCAGCAGCTTAGCACTAGCTGGGTCCGGGGAGCTGTTTTTT.

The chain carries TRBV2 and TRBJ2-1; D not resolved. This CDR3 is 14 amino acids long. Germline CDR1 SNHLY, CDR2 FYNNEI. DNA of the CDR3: TGTAGTTCCCGTGTCTCACCAGACTACAATGAGCAGTTCTTC. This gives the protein CSSRVSPDYNEQFF. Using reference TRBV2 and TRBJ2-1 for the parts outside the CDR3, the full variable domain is EPEVTQTPSHQVTQMGQEVILRCVPISNHLYFYWYRQILGQKVEFLVSFYNNEISEKSEIFDDQFSVERPDGSNFTLKIRSTKLEDSAMYFCSSRVSPDYNEQFFGPGTRLTVL.

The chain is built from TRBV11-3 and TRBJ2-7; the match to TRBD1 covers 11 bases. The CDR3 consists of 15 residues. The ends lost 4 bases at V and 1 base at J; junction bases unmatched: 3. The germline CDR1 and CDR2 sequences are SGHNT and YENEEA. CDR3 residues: CASSSGTGGSYEQYF. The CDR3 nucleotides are TGTGCCAGCAGCTCTGGGACAGGGGGGTCCTACGAGCAGTACTTC. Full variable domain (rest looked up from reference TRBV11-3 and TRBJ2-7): EAGVVQSPRYKIIEKKQPVAFWCNPISGHNTLYWYLQNLGQGPELLIRYENEEAVDDSQLPKDRFSAERLKGVDSTLKIQPAELGDSAVYLCASSSGTGGSYEQYFGPGTRLTVT.

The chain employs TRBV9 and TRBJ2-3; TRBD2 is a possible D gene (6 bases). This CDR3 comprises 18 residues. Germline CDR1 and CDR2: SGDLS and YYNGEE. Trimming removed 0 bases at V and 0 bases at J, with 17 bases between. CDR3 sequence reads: CASSVGPGSGSSTDTQYF. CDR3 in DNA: TGTGCCAGCAGCGTAGGTCCGGGGAGCGGGTCTAGCACAGATACGCAGTATTTT.

The CDR3 protein is CASSSPTPSGFYGYTF. The DNA for the CDR3 is TGTGCCAGCAGTTCCCCAACACCCTCAGGGTTCTATGGCTACACCTTC. The chain carries TRBV6-5 and TRBJ1-2; weak D call: TRBD1 (5 bases). The germline CDR1 and CDR2 sequences are MNHEY and SVGAGI. The CDR3 is 16 residues long. V was cut by 4 bases and J by 4 bases, with 19 bases left in between.

As DNA, the CDR3 is TGTGCCAGCAGCCAGATAGTTAACAGGGGGAATCAGCCCCAGCATTTT. Translated: CASSQIVNRGNQPQHF. This chain uses TRBV6-6 with TRBJ1-5; 8 bases map to TRBD1. Looked up from germline, CDR1 is MNHNY and CDR2 is SVGAGI (reference sequence). The CDR3 has 16 amino acids. V shed 6 bases and J 4 bases; nucleotides not matched to a gene: 11.

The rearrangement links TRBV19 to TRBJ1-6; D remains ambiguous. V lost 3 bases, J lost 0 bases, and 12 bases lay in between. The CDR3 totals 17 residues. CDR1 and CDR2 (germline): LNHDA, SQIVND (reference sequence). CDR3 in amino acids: CASSILGGSSYNSPLHF. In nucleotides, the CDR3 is TGTGCCAGTAGTATTCTCGGAGGGAGCTCCTATAATTCACCCCTCCACTTT.

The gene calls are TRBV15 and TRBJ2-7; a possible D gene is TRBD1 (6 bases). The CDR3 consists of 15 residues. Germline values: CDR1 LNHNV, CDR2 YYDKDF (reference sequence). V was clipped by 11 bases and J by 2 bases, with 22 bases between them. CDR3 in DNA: TGTGCCCCGAGGTCACCACGGGACACTCCCTACGAGCAGTACTTC. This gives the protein CAPRSPRDTPYEQYF.

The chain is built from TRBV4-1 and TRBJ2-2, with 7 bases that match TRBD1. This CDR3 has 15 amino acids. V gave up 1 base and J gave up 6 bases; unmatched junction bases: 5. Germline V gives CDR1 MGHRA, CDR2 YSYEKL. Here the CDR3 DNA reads TGCGCCAGCAGCCAAGTGAGGGGGCTCGCCGGGGAGCTGTTTTTT. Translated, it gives CASSQVRGLAGELFF.

Here the CDR3 DNA reads TGTGCCATCAGTGAGTCAAGGGGCCGTCCAGCGAGCGGGGATTACAATGAGCAGTTCTTC. Protein sequence: CAISESRGRPASGDYNEQFF. The chain joins TRBV10-3 to TRBJ2-1; TRBD2 matches at 7 bases. The CDR3 contains 20 residues. From germline, CDR1 is ENHRY and CDR2 SYGVKD. V lost 0 bases and J lost 4; bases outside the gene matches: 18.

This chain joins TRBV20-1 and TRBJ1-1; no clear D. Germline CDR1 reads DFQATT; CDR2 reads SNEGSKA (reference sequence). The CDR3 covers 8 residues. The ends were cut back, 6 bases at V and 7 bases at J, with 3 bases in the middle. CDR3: CSAFEAFF. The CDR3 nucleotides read TGCAGTGCCTTTGAAGCTTTCTTT.

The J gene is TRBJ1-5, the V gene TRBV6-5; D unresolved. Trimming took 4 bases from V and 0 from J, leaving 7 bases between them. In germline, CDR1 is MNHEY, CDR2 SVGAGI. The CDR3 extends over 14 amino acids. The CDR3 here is CASSSITSNQPQHF. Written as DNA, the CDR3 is TGTGCCAGCAGTTCGATTACTAGCAATCAGCCCCAGCATTTT.

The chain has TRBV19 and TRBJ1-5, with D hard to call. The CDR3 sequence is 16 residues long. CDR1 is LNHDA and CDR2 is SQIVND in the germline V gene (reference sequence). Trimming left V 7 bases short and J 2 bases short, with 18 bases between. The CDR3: CASTRSARARNQPQHF. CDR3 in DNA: TGTGCCAGTACCCGATCGGCGCGGGCCCGCAATCAGCCCCAGCATTTT.

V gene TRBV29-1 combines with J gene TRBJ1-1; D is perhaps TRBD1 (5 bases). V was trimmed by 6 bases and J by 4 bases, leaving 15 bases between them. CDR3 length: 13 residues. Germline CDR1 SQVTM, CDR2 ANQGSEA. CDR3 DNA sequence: TGCAGCGTGGTCAGGGATGCGATCACTGAAGCTTTCTTT. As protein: CSVVRDAITEAFF.

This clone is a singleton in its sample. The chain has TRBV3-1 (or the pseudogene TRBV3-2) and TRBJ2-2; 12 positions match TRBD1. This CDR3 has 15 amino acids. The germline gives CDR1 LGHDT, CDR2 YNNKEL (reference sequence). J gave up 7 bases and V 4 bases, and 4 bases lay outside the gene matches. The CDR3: CASSPGTGGNGELFF. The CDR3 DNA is TGTGCCAGCAGCCCCGGGACAGGGGGCAACGGGGAGCTGTTTTTT.

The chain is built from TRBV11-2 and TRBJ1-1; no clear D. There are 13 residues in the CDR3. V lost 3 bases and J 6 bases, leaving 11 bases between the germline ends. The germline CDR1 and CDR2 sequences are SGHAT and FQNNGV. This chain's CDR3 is CASSFRFGAEAFF. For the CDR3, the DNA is TGTGCCAGCAGCTTCAGGTTCGGCGCTGAAGCTTTCTTT.

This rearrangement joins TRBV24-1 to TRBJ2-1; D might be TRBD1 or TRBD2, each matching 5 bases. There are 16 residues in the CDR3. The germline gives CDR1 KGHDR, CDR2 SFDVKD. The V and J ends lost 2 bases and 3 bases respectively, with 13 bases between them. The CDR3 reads CATSDSNPGLYNEQFF. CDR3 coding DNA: TGTGCCACCAGTGATTCCAACCCGGGGCTCTACAATGAGCAGTTCTTC.

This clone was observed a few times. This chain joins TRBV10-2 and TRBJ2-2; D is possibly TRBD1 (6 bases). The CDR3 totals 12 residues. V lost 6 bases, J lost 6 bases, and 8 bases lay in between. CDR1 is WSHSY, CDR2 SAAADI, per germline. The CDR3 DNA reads TGCGCCAGCAGACAGGGTCCCGGGGAGCTGTTTTTT. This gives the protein CASRQGPGELFF.

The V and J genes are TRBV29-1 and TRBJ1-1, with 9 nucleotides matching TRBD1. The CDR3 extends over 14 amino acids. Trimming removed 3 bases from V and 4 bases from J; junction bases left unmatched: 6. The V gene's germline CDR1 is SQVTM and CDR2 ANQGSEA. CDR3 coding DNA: TGCAGCGTTGATTCGGGACAGGGTGTCACTGAAGCTTTCTTT. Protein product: CSVDSGQGVTEAFF.

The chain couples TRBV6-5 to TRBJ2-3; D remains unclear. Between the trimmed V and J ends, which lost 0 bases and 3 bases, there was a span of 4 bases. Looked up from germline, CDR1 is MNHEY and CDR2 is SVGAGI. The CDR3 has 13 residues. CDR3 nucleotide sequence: TGTGCCAGCAGTTACTCTTGGACAGATACGCAGTATTTT. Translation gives CASSYSWTDTQYF.